This TCR beta chain was sequenced during a study of blood T cell repertoires in COVID-19 (dated by TCRdb to 2018 to 2021). For context, the study as a whole: Samples from collaborators originated in the United States, Italy and Spain and spanned both the acute and convalescent phases of COVID-19. The material from the prospective study consisted of cDNA or gDNA derived from T cells, B-cell-depleted T cells, or PBMCs. Subjects who had been exposed to COVID-19, were actively infected with it, or had recovered from it provided the deeply sampled blood TCRbeta repertoires that made up the dataset. The repertoires were made available in a free public database intended to serve as a resource for research on the immune response to SARS-CoV-2. The samples were drawn from the first 160 participants of the ongoing ImmuneRACE study and from 1,254 subjects provided by 6 global collaborators. Sample metadata almost always included a de-identified subject ID, COVID-19 status, age in years and sex. Where available, HLA class I and class II types were obtained from metadata supplied by the sample provider rather than from assay-based typing.

The CDR3 runs 15 amino acids, cysteine and phenylalanine included. Solely the CDR3 DNA is kept, with 45 bases framed from the first base. Per the germline V gene (reference sequence), LGHDT is the CDR1 and YNNKEL is the CDR2. V is cut by 1 base and J by 8 bases, and the space between the germline ends is 12 bases. General conclusions and limits of the study: How much clinical and demographic metadata was included differed by source and by participant, and the metadata was provided uncurated.

TCRbeta CDR3 regions were amplified from genomic DNA using the immunoSEQ Assay, a bias-controlled multiplex PCR. Under the source paper's analysis protocol: The number of nucleated cells in each sample was estimated from the amplification of reference gene primers within the assay. To quantify the absolute abundance of each unique TCRbeta CDR3 rearrangement, sequence reads were collapsed and filtered. For each sample, productive Simpson clonality was calculated by taking the square root of Simpson's diversity index across productive rearrangements. TCRdb holds this immuneACCESS table with in-frame rearrangements only. Some clones are missing; in checked studies, unresolved V genes explain under half, and the rest has no known cause. V, J and clone size reflect that table, while D and trimming were determined from the DNA. This sample has roughly 200,000 clones in its table, and more than 80% of those were observed once. The top ten hold 6.5% to 9% of the sample.

Whole blood was collected in K2EDTA tubes by collaborating institutions according to the institutions' own protocols. For TCRbeta analysis, collaborators shipped samples as frozen whole blood, isolated PBMCs, or DNA extracted from either of those sample types. With regard to this clone: Its specific antigen is unknown. No base-level quality is on record; no much larger clone is a single base apart.

The chain uses TRBV3-1 (or the pseudogene TRBV3-2) and TRBJ1-6; the D gene cannot be named for sure. This TCR was sampled from a woman aged 55-69 years with acute or convalescent COVID-19. The source material was peripheral blood. The nucleotide sequence reads as follows: TGTGCCAGCAGCCAAGGTCCAGTGCGGGATTCACCCCTCCACTTT. This gives the protein CASSQGPVRDSPLHF.